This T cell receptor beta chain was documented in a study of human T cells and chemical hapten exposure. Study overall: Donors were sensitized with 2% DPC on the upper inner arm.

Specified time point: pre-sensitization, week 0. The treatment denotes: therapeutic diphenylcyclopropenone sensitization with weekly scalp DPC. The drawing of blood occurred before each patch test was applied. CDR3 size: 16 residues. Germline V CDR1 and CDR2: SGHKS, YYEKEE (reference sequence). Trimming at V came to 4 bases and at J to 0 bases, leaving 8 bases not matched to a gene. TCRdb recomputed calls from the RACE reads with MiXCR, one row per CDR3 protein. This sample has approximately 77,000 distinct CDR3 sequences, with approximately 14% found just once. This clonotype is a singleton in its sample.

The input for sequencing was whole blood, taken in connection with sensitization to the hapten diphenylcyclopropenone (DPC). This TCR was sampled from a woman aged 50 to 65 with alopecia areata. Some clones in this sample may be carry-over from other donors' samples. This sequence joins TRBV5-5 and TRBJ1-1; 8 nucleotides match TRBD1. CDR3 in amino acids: CASSIGQGEMNTEAFF. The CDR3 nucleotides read TGTGCCAGCAGCATCGGACAGGGCGAAATGAACACTGAAGCTTTCTTT.